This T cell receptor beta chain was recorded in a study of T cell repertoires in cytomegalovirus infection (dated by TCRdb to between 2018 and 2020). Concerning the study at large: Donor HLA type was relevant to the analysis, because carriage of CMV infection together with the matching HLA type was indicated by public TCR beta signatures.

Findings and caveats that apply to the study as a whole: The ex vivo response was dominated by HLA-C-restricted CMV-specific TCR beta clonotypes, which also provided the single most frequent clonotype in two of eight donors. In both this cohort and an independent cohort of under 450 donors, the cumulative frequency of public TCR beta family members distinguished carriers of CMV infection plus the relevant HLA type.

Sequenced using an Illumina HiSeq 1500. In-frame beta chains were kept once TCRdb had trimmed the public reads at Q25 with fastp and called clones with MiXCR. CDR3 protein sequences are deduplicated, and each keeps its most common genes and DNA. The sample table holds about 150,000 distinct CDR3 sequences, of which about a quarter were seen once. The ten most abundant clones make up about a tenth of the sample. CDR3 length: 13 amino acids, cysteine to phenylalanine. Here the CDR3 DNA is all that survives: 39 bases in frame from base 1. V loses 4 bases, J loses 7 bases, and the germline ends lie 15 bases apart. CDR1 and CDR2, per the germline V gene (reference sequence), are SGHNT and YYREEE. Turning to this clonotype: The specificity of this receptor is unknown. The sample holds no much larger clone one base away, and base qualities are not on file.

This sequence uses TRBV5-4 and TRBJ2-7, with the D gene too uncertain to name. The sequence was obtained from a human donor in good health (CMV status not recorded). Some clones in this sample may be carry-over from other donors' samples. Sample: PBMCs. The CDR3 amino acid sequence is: CASSTRSLSEQYF. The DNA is TGTGCCAGCAGCACTCGGTCCCTCTCAGAGCAGTACTTC. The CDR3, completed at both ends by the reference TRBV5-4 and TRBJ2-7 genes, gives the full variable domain ETGVTQSPTHLIKTRGQQVTLRCSSQSGHNTVSWYQQALGQGPQFIFQYYREEENGRGNFPPRFSGLQFPNYSSELNVNALELDDSALYLCASSTRSLSEQYFGPGTRLTVT.